These 13 T cell receptor beta chains were all obtained from the same sample, sequenced in a study of T cells in localized non-small cell lung cancer. Using immunoSEQ multiplex PCR, the repertoire was profiled, and TCRdb retains in-frame clones only, with some absent. The table has fewer than 13,000 clones, about 85% seen once. The sequences come from peripheral blood, collected before any cancer treatment. Receptors were obtained from a male donor aged 60 or over with stage III lung adenocarcinoma.

The rearrangement uses TRBV28 and TRBJ2-7; D might be TRBD2 (5 bases). Germline values: CDR1 MDHEN, CDR2 SYDVKM. The CDR3 consists of 15 residues. The V and J ends lost 6 bases and 7 bases respectively, with 22 bases between them. In DNA form, the CDR3 reads TGTGCCAGCAGGGAAACCGGGCTAGAGAGGGTTGAGCAGTACTTC. It translates to CASRETGLERVEQYF.

The CDR3 here is CALEVTSGANVLTF. The CDR3 DNA reads as TGTGCCCTGGAGGTAACCTCTGGGGCCAACGTCCTGACTTTC. V gene TRBV6-1 combines with J gene TRBJ2-6; possible D gene TRBD2, 5 bases. CDR1 is MNHNS, CDR2 SASEGT, per germline. CDR3 size: 14 residues. The ends were cut back, 11 bases at V and 0 bases at J, with 11 bases in the middle.

Only one count was recorded for this clone. The chain carries TRBV7-6 and TRBJ2-1, with 9 positions matching TRBD2. CDR1 and CDR2 (germline): SGHVS, FNYEAQ. The junction had 5 bases not matched to a gene; V was cut back by 1 base and J by 7 bases. This CDR3 has 15 residues. The CDR3 DNA sequence: TGTGCCAGCAGCTTAGGGCGGGGGGGCAGGAATGAGCAGTTCTTC. Translating gives CASSLGRGGRNEQFF.

The rearrangement uses TRBV19 and TRBJ1-1, with D hard to call. Germline values: CDR1 LNHDA, CDR2 SQIVND (reference sequence). V was clipped by 2 bases and J by 0 bases, with 10 bases between them. This CDR3 is built from 15 residues. The CDR3 region has the DNA TGTGCCAGTAGTATATCTGGGCTATTGAACACTGAAGCTTTCTTT. Protein product: CASSISGLLNTEAFF.

The chain combines TRBV10-3 with TRBJ2-7, with TRBD2 as a possible D gene (6 bases). Between the trimmed V and J ends, which lost 6 bases and 6 bases, there was a span of 12 bases. CDR1 is ENHRY and CDR2 is SYGVKD in the germline V gene. There are 12 residues in the CDR3. This CDR3 reads CAIRGTEGEQYF. The CDR3 DNA is TGTGCCATCAGAGGGACTGAAGGCGAGCAGTACTTC.

The chain couples TRBV18 to TRBJ1-2; TRBD1 aligns across 8 bases. V dropped 5 bases and J dropped 8; count of bases not matched to a gene: 7. Looked up from germline, CDR1 is KGHSH and CDR2 is LQKENI. This CDR3 spans 13 amino acids. Written as DNA, the CDR3 is TGTGCCAGCTCATCCGCCGACAGGGGCGGCTACACCTTC. Translated, it gives CASSSADRGGYTF.

The DNA for the CDR3 is TGTGCCAGCAGTGAACCGACAGGGCTCGGTATGAACACTGAAGCTTTCTTT. Translating gives CASSEPTGLGMNTEAFF. The J gene is TRBJ1-1, the V gene TRBV25-1; 7 nucleotides agree with TRBD1. Per the germline V gene, CDR1 is MGHDK and CDR2 is SYGVNS. The CDR3 consists of 17 residues. V lost 2 bases to trimming and J lost 0 bases; unmatched junction nucleotides: 9.

The J gene is TRBJ2-2, the V gene TRBV5-1, with D perhaps TRBD1 (6 bases). CDR3 length equals 14 residues. Germline V gene data show CDR1 as SGHRS and CDR2 as YFSETQ. Between the trimmed V and J ends, which lost 3 bases and 4 bases, there was a span of 10 bases. This chain's CDR3 is CASSSGTLTGELFF. Written as DNA, the CDR3 is TGCGCCAGCAGCTCGGGGACACTCACCGGGGAGCTGTTTTTT.

The gene calls are TRBV18 and TRBJ2-5; tentatively, D is TRBD1 or TRBD2 (5 bases each). Germline-derived CDR1 and CDR2 are KGHSH and LQKENI. V lost 3 bases, J lost 5 bases, and 7 bases lay in between. CDR3 length equals 12 residues. CDR3 sequence reads: CASSPGTETQYF. The CDR3 DNA reads TGTGCCAGCTCACCCGGGACGGAGACCCAGTACTTC.

This chain joins TRBV11-2 and TRBJ1-3; TRBD1 is a possible D gene (5 bases). V was shortened by 4 bases and J by 0 bases, with 16 bases between the two germline ends. CDR1 SGHAT and CDR2 FQNNGV come from the germline V gene. CDR3 length: 17 residues. This chain's CDR3 is CASSSLGEGVSGNTIYF. The CDR3 DNA reads TGTGCCAGCAGCTCGCTGGGGGAAGGGGTCTCTGGAAACACCATATATTTT.

The chain carries TRBV10-3 and TRBJ1-1, with a possible D match to TRBD1 (5 bases). The germline CDR1 and CDR2 sequences are ENHRY and SYGVKD. This CDR3 comprises 12 residues. The V end lost 6 bases, the J end lost 4 bases, and 9 bases lay between the germline ends. DNA for the CDR3: TGTGCCATCAGCTTCGGGGGCACTGAAGCTTTCTTT. Protein product: CAISFGGTEAFF.

The CDR3 protein is CASSQEYRAASPLHF. In DNA, the CDR3 is TGTGCCAGCAGCCAGGAATACAGGGCCGCTTCACCCCTCCACTTT. The rearrangement joins TRBV6-5 to TRBJ1-6, with D maybe TRBD1 (6 bases). This CDR3 contains 15 residues. Trimming removed 6 bases from V and 9 bases from J, with 18 bases in between. CDR1 and CDR2 from the germline V gene are MNHEY and SVGAGI.

In DNA form, the CDR3 reads TGTGCCAGCAGCCAAGTGAAGGGGACCTCTGGAAACACCATATATTTT. Amino acids: CASSQVKGTSGNTIYF. The genes are TRBV14 and TRBJ1-3; D is perhaps TRBD1 (5 bases). V lost 1 base to trimming and J lost 0 bases, with 10 bases between them. CDR1 is SGHDN, CDR2 FVKESK, per germline. The CDR3 covers 16 residues.